This T cell receptor beta chain was retrieved from a study of cytomegalovirus exposure and HLA in healthy donors. Whole-study results and caveats: A later analysis found TCR association rates differed by HLA locus, highest for DRB1 and lowest for HLA-C.

13 Jbeta primers and 60 Vbeta primers were used for the PCR. In the original analysis: Per a later analysis, the number of unique TCR beta chains was about 78 million, of which around 9.9 million were shared. The assay was immunoSEQ multiplex PCR, and TCRdb's table has in-frame clones only and misses some. The DNA was the basis for D and trimming; V, J and clone size are from that table. The sample comprises about 130,000 clones, roughly 80% of which are singletons, and 1.3% to 1.5% rests with the top ten. Details on this clone: Its antigen is undetermined.

The TCR was taken from a female donor in good health and CMV-seronegative. The sequenced material came from PBMCs.

CDR3 DNA sequence: TGTGCCAGCACCCCATCAGGGGGAAGGACTGAAGCTTTCTTT. As protein: CASTPSGGRTEAFF. The rearrangement joins TRBV2 to TRBJ1-1, with 7 bases lining up with TRBD1. Germline loops: CDR1 SNHLY, CDR2 FYNNEI. This CDR3 is built from 14 residues. V shed 7 bases, J shed 5 bases, and the junction held 10 bases outside the gene matches.